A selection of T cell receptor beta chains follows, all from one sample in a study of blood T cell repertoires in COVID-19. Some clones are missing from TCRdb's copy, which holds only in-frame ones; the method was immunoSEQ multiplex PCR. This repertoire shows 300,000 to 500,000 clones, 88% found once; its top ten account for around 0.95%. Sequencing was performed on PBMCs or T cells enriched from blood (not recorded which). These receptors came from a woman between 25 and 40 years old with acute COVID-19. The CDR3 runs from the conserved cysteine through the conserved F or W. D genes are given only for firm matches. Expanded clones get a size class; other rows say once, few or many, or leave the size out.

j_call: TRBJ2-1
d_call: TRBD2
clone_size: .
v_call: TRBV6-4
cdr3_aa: CASSELAGLNYNEQFF
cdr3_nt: TGTGCCAGCAGTGAACTAGCGGGGCTCAACTACAATGAGCAGTTCTTC

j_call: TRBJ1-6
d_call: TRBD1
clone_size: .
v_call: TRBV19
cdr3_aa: CASSIRQGANRNSPLHF
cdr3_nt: TGTGCCAGTAGTATCAGGCAGGGGGCAAATCGGAATTCACCCCTCCACTTT

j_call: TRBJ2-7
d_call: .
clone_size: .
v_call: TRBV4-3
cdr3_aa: CASSQSTGSPYEQYF
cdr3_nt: TGCGCCAGCAGCCAATCCACAGGGTCTCCCTACGAGCAGTACTTC

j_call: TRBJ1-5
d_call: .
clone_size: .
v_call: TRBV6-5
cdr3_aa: CASSLGVWQPQHF
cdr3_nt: TGTGCCAGCAGCCTAGGGGTATGGCAGCCCCAGCATTTT

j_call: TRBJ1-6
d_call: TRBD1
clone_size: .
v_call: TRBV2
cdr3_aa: CASRGTGDNSPLHF
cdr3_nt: TGTGCCAGCCGCGGGACAGGGGACAATTCACCCCTCCACTTT

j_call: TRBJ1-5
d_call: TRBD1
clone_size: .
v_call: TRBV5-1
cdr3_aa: CASSLGTGWTQPQHF
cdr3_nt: TGCGCCAGCAGCTTGGGGACAGGGTGGACTCAGCCCCAGCATTTT

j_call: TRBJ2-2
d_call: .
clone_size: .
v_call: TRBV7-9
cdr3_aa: CASSFRGGTGELFF
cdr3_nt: TGTGCCAGCAGCTTCCGGGGAGGCACCGGGGAGCTGTTTTTT

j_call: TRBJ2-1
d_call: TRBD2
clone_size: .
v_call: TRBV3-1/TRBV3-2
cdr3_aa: CASSQVLTSGYNEQFF
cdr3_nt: TGTGCCAGCAGCCAAGTTTTGACTAGCGGATACAATGAGCAGTTCTTC

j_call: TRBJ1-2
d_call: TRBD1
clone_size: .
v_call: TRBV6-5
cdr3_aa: CASRTPGQGYGYTF
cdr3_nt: TGTGCCAGCAGGACTCCGGGACAGGGATATGGCTACACCTTC

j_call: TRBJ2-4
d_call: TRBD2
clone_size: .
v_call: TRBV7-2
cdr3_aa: CASSPLAGASGIQYF
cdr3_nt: TGTGCCAGCAGCCCACTAGCGGGGGCCTCGGGCATTCAGTACTTC

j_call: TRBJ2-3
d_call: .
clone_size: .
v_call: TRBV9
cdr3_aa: CASSDRRSTDTQYF
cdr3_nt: TGTGCCAGCAGCGACAGGCGTAGCACAGATACGCAGTATTTT

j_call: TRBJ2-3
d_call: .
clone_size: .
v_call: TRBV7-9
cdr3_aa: CASSFPRVLSTDTQYF
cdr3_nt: TGTGCCAGCAGCTTCCCCAGGGTTTTAAGTACAGATACGCAGTATTTT

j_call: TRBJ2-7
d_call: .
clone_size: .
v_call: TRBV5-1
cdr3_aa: CASSLVGGYEQYF
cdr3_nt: TGCGCCAGCAGCTTGGTAGGGGGCTACGAGCAGTACTTC

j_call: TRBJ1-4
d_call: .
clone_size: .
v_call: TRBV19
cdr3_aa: CASSISSRGYEKLFF
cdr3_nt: TGTGCCAGTAGTATTTCCTCCAGGGGTTATGAAAAACTGTTTTTT

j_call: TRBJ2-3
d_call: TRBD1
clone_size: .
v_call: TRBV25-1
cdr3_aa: CASSEGGGTGVDTQYF
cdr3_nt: TGTGCCAGCAGTGAAGGGGGCGGGACAGGGGTTGATACGCAGTATTTT

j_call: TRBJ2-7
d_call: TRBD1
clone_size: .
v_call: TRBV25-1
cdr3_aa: CASSEQPGQGALEQYF
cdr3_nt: TGTGCCAGCAGTGAACAACCGGGACAGGGGGCGTTGGAGCAGTACTTC

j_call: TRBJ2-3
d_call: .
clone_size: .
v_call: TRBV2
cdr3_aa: CASSPGGLGAAESTDTQYF
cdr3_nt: TGTGCCAGCAGCCCAGGGGGACTCGGCGCGGCTGAAAGCACAGATACGCAGTATTTT

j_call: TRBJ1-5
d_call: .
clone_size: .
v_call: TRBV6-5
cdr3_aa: CATSRGGNQPQHF
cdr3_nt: TGTGCCACCTCTCGGGGGGGCAATCAGCCCCAGCATTTT

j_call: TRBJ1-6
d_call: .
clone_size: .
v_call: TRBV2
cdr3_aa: CASSEARGGSPLHF
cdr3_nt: TGTGCCAGCAGTGAAGCCAGGGGCGGTTCACCCCTCCACTTT

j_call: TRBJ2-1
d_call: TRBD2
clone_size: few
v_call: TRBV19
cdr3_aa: CASSITSGFTEQFF
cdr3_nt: TGTGCCAGTAGTATAACTAGCGGGTTTACTGAGCAGTTCTTC

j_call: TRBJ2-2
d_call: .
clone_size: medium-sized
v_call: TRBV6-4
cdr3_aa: CASSEGGTGELFF
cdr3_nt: TGTGCCAGCAGTGAGGGGGGAACCGGGGAGCTGTTTTTT

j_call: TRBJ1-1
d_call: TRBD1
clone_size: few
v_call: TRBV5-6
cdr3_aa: CATRRDRANNEAFF
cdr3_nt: TGTGCCACTCGCAGAGACAGGGCTAACAATGAAGCTTTCTTT

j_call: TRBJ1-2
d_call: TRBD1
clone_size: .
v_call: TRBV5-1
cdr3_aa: CASSLPGQGIDYGYTF
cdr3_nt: TGCGCCAGCAGCTTGCCCGGACAGGGAATAGACTATGGCTACACCTTC

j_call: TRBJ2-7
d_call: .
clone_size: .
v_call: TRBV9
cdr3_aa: CASSVAGTIYHSYEQYF
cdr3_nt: TGTGCCAGCAGCGTGGCGGGAACGATCTACCATTCCTACGAGCAGTACTTC

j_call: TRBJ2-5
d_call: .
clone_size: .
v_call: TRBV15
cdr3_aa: CATSRPDRPPNQETQYF
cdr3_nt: TGTGCCACCAGCAGACCTGACAGGCCCCCAAACCAAGAGACCCAGTACTTC

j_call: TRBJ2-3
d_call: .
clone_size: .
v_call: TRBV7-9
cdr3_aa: CASSFGLATDTQYF
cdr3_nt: TGTGCCAGCAGCTTCGGGCTAGCGACAGATACGCAGTATTTT

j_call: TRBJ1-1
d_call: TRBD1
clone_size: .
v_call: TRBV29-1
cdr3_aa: CSVPNIGTGKTEAFF
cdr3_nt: TGCAGCGTTCCCAATATCGGGACAGGGAAAACTGAAGCTTTCTTT

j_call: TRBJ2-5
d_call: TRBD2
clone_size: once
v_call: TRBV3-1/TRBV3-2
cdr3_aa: CASSLRPGLAGGRETQYF
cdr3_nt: TGTGCCAGCAGCCTACGTCCGGGACTAGCGGGGGGAAGAGAGACCCAGTACTTC

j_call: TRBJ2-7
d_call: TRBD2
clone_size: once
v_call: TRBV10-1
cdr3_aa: CASSDQRGASYEQYF
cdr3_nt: TGCGCCAGCAGTGACCAGCGGGGGGCATCCTACGAGCAGTACTTC

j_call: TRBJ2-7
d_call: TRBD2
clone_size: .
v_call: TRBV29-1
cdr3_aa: CSVYQALREAQYF
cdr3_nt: TGCAGCGTTTACCAAGCCCTACGGGAGGCGCAGTACTTC

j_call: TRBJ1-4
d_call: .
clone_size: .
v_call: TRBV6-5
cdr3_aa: CASSYSNTGEKLFF
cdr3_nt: TGTGCCAGCAGTTACTCGAATACGGGGGAAAAACTGTTTTTT

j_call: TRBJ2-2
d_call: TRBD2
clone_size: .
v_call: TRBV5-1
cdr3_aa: CASSQGLNTGELFF
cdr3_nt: TGCGCCAGCAGCCAGGGACTAAACACCGGGGAGCTGTTTTTT

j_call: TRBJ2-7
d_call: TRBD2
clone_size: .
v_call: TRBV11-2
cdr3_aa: CASSLVTSGSYEQYF
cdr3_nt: TGTGCCAGCAGCTTGGTGACTAGCGGTTCCTACGAGCAGTACTTC

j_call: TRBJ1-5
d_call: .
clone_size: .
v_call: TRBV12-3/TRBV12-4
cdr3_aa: CASSFDEGPQHF
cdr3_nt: TGTGCCAGCAGTTTTGATGAGGGACCCCAGCATTTT

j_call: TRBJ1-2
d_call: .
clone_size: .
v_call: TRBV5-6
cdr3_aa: CASKGYSDGYTF
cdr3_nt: TGTGCCAGCAAGGGGTACAGCGATGGCTACACCTTC

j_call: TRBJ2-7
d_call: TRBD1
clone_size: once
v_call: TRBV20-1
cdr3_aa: CSASGGQVYEQYF
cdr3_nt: TGCAGTGCTAGTGGGGGACAGGTGTACGAGCAGTACTTC

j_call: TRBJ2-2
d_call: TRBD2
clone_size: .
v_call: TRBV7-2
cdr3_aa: CASSSRGTSGGADTGELFF
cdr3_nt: TGTGCCAGCAGCTCCAGAGGGACTAGCGGGGGGGCAGACACCGGGGAGCTGTTTTTT

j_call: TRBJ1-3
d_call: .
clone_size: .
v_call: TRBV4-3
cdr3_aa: CASSQDSHRAGNTIYF
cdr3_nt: TGCGCCAGCAGCCAAGATAGTCACAGGGCTGGAAACACCATATATTTT

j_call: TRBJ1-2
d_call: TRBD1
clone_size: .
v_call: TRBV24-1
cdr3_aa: CATSDPGQGANGYTF
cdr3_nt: TGTGCCACCAGTGATCCGGGACAGGGGGCGAATGGCTACACCTTC

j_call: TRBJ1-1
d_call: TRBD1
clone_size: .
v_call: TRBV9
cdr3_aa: CASSSNPGGAHTEAFF
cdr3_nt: TGTGCCAGCAGCTCGAACCCAGGGGGCGCACACACTGAAGCTTTCTTT

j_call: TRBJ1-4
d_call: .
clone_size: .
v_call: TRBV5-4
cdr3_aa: CASSHGIAGNEKLFF
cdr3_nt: TGTGCCAGCAGCCACGGCATAGCCGGCAATGAAAAACTGTTTTTT

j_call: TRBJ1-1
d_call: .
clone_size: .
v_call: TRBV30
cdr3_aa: CAWRHSTEAFF
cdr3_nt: TGTGCCTGGAGACACAGCACTGAAGCTTTCTTT

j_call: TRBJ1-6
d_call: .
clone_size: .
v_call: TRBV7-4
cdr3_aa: CASSSPREPKSSYNSPLHF
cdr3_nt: TGTGCCAGCAGCTCCCCCCGTGAACCCAAGAGCTCCTATAATTCACCCCTCCACTTT

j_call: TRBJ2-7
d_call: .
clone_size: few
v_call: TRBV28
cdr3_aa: CASSITGYEQYF
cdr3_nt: TGTGCCAGCAGTATTACGGGGTACGAGCAGTACTTC

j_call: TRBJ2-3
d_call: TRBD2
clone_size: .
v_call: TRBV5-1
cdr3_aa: CASSLALAGGSTDTQYF
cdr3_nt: TGCGCCAGCAGCTTGGCTCTAGCGGGGGGAAGCACAGATACGCAGTATTTT